The 8 T cell receptor beta chains below all came from one sample that was sequenced in a study of naive and memory T cell subsets. Two oligonucleotides, mixed equimolar, formed the beta constant-region primer covering TRBC1 and TRBC2. Using its own MiXCR run on the UMI-ligation and nested PCR reads, TCRdb lists one record per CDR3 protein. This table holds more than 25,000 distinct CDR3 sequences, about 10% found once. The sequencing sample was made of effector memory CD4+ T cells from blood. The subset here: effector memory, CD45RA- CD27-. These TCRs come from a human donor in good health.

The rearrangement links TRBV30 to TRBJ2-2; 7 bases match TRBD2. The CDR3 consists of 14 residues. Losses at the gene ends were 7 bases for V and 4 bases for J; bases not matched to a gene: 9. Germline-derived CDR1 and CDR2 are GTSNPN and SVGIG (reference sequence). CDR3 loop: CAYMGGVSTGELFF. The CDR3, as DNA: TGTGCCTACATGGGGGGGGTGAGCACCGGGGAGCTGTTTTTT.

The table lists this clonotype with many counts. The chain couples TRBV5-5 to TRBJ2-5; D is undetermined. Germline V gene data show CDR1 as SGHKS and CDR2 as YYEKEE (reference sequence). The CDR3 has 14 amino acids. Trimming pared 1 base from V and 1 base from J, leaving 8 bases between. CDR3 residues: CASSLLLVQETQYF. The CDR3 nucleotides are TGTGCCAGCAGCTTGTTGCTAGTCCAAGAGACCCAGTACTTC.

The chain combines TRBV12-1 with TRBJ1-2. TRBV12-1 is noted as a pseudogene. There are 13 residues in the CDR3. The CDR3 DNA reads as TGTGCCAGCAGCCCCGGGACTCGTTATGGCTACACCTTC. This translates into CASSPGTRYGYTF.

The chain has TRBV7-2 and TRBJ2-5; D gene unclear. Germline CDR1 reads SGHTA; CDR2 reads FQGNSA. V was trimmed by 5 bases and J by 10 bases, leaving 17 bases between them. The CDR3 runs to 13 residues. DNA for the CDR3: TGTGCCAGCAGCAAAGACCAACACTTGGGCCAGTACTTC. It codes for CASSKDQHLGQYF.

This clonotype was picked up many times. V is TRBV27 and J is TRBJ1-6, with a weak D call TRBD1 (5 bases). Trimming shortened V by 10 bases and J by 5 bases, and 15 bases separated the two germline ends. The CDR3 is made up of 14 amino acids. Germline V lookup: CDR1 MNHEY, CDR2 SMNVEV (reference sequence). CDR3 nucleotides: TGTGCCAACCAACTCAGGGAGGATAATTCACCCCTCCACTTT. This sequence encodes CANQLREDNSPLHF.

The rearrangement uses TRBV2 and TRBJ2-7; D possibly corresponds to TRBD2 (5 bases). The germline CDR1 and CDR2 sequences are SNHLY and FYNNEI. Trimming took off 1 base at V and 5 bases at J, with 12 bases between the two ends. The CDR3 covers 14 residues. CDR3 sequence reads: CASSEGTLIDEQYF. The CDR3 DNA follows: TGTGCCAGCAGTGAAGGGACTTTGATCGACGAGCAGTACTTC. Full variable domain (rest looked up from reference TRBV2 and TRBJ2-7): EPEVTQTPSHQVTQMGQEVILRCVPISNHLYFYWYRQILGQKVEFLVSFYNNEISEKSEIFDDQFSVERPDGSNFTLKIRSTKLEDSAMYFCASSEGTLIDEQYFGPGTRLTVT.

This clonotype was recorded a few times. The chain recombines TRBV9 with TRBJ1-1; maybe TRBD1 (6 bases). This CDR3 has 16 residues. Deletions cut 3 bases from V and 1 base from J, with 16 bases between. The germline CDR1 and CDR2 sequences are SGDLS and YYNGEE. The CDR3 sequence is CASSALTGTTNTEAFF. The DNA for the CDR3 is TGTGCCAGCAGCGCACTTACCGGGACAACGAACACTGAAGCTTTCTTT.

The table lists this clonotype with a count of one. J is TRBJ2-5 and V is TRBV12-3 or TRBV12-4; D is perhaps TRBD2 (5 bases). Trimming took off 5 bases at V and 1 base at J, with 14 bases between the two ends. This CDR3 has 15 residues. Here the CDR3 reads CASSADSGGQETQYF. The CDR3 DNA follows: TGTGCCAGCAGTGCCGACTCCGGAGGCCAAGAGACCCAGTACTTC.